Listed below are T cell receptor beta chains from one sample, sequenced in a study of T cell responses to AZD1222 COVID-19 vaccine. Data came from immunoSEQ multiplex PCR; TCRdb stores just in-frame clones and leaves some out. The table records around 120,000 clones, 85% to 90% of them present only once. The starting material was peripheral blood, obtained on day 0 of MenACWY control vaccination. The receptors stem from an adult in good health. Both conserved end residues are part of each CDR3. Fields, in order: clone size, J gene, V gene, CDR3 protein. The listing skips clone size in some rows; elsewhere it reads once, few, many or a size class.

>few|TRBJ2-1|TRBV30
CAWNGRVNNEQFF
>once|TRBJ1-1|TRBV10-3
CAIREGGDTEAFF
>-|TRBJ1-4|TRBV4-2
CASSQGDRGEKLFF
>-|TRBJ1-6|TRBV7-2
CASSPDRDSPLHF
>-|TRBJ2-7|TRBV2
CASSEAVPESSYEQYF
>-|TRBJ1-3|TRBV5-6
CASSLDGYESGNTIYF
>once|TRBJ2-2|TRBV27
CASSLNTGELFF
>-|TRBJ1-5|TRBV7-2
CASSLTGAPRLNQPQHF
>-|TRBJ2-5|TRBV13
CASSLTSLQETQYF
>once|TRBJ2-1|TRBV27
CASRLAGVAYNEQFF
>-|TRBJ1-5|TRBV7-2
CASSPNSLGNSNQPQHF
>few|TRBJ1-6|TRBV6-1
CASSSHRDNNSPLHF
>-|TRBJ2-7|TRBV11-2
CASSLGLASYEQYF
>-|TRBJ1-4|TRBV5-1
CASRPGQGLTNEKLFF
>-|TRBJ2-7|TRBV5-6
CASSLGSGSSYEQYF
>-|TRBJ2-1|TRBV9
CASSVEAESSYNEQFF
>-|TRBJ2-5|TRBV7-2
CASSSRVAGETQYF
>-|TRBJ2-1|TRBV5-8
CASSNIGTGFEQFF
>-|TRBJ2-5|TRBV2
CASTEVGTQYF
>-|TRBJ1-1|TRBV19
CASNSRPGNTEAFF
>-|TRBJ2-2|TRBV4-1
CASSQVRAFGGANTGELFF
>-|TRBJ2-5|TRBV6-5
CASTAVQGPQETQYF
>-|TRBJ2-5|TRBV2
CASSEIRGKETQYF